This T cell receptor beta chain is drawn from a study of memory CD4+ T cells and cytomegalovirus serostatus. Clones were sequenced by immunoSEQ multiplex PCR, and TCRdb holds only the in-frame ones, with some missing. Altogether approximately 70,000 clones are present, 75% to 80% being singletons, with the ten largest covering approximately 4.5%. A few counts support this clone. The sort gate was single viable CD3+CD4+CD8-CD45RO+ cells for memory CD4+ T cells. Germline trimming cut 3 bases from V and 6 bases from J; bases unmatched to any gene: 21. This CDR3 contains 19 residues. Germline V gene lookup returns CDR1 SGHRS and CDR2 YFSETQ.

This receptor was obtained from an adult in good health and CMV-seropositive. The chain joins TRBV5-1 to TRBJ2-7; 10 nucleotides match TRBD1. The sequenced material came from memory CD4+ T cells from blood. CDR3 in amino acids: CASSSKVLGPGQGESEQYF. The CDR3 coding sequence is TGCGCCAGCAGCTCAAAGGTATTGGGGCCAGGACAGGGGGAGTCCGAGCAGTACTTC. Drawing the rest from reference TRBV5-1 and TRBJ2-7, the complete variable domain is KAGVTQTPRYLIKTRGQQVTLSCSPISGHRSVSWYQQTPGQGLQFLFEYFSETQRNKGNFPGRFSGRQFSNSRSEMNVSTLELGDSALYLCASSSKVLGPGQGESEQYFGPGTRLTVT.